Each of the 17 T cell receptor beta chains below was sequenced from the same sample in a study of blood T cell repertoires in COVID-19. Only in-frame clones appear in the TCRdb table, and some are missing; sequencing was by immunoSEQ multiplex PCR. The sample has approximately 35,000 clones, 75% to 85% seen once. Sample: peripheral blood. Receptors were obtained from a human donor in a cohort sampled during active COVID-19.

The chain links TRBV4-1 to TRBJ1-1, with unresolved D. The CDR3 is 16 amino acids. From germline, CDR1 is MGHRA and CDR2 YSYEKL. Between the trimmed V and J ends, which lost 6 bases and 1 base, there was a span of 18 bases. The CDR3 reads CASRSGISRRNTEAFF. The CDR3 DNA reads TGCGCCAGCAGGTCCGGGATCTCGCGCCGGAACACTGAAGCTTTCTTT.

The chain carries TRBV6-6 and TRBJ1-4; 7 bases map to TRBD1. V was pared by 11 bases and J by 5 bases, with 11 bases of the junction left unmatched. The CDR3 loop spans 14 amino acids. Germline assignment: CDR1 MNHNY and CDR2 SVGAGI (reference sequence). For the CDR3, the DNA is TGTGCCTCCGGAAGCGAGGACAGGAATGAAAAACTGTTTTTT. Amino acid sequence: CASGSEDRNEKLFF.

Only one count was recorded for this clone. The chain joins TRBV7-9 to TRBJ2-7; TRBD2 matches 13 bases. CDR1 is SEHNR, CDR2 FQNEAQ, per germline (reference sequence). The CDR3 has 14 amino acids. The ends lost 6 bases at V and 6 bases at J; junction bases unmatched: 5. In DNA, the CDR3 is TGTGCCAGCAGTACCGGGACTAGCGGGGTCGAGCAGTACTTC. This codes for CASSTGTSGVEQYF. The full variable domain, rest sourced from reference TRBV7-9 and TRBJ2-7, is DTGVSQNPRHKITKRGQNVTFRCDPISEHNRLYWYRQTLGQGPEFLTYFQNEAQLEKSRLLSDRFSAERPKGSFSTLEIQRTEQGDSAMYLCASSTGTSGVEQYFGPGTRLTVT.

This clone was seen once. A junction boundary mismatches the germline segment, possibly from a read error. V is TRBV4-1 and J is TRBJ2-7; 12 nucleotides line up with TRBD2. The germline V gene has CDR1 MGHRA and CDR2 YSYEKL. The CDR3 totals 14 residues. This CDR3 reads CASSLAGGTYEQYF. The CDR3, as DNA: TGCGCCAGTAGCCTAGCGGGGGGGACCTACGAGCAGTACTTC.

This clone was detected only once. The CDR3 sequence is CASSRDNPGYGYTF. The CDR3 nucleotides read TGTGCCAGCAGCCGGGACAATCCCGGCTATGGCTACACCTTC. The rearrangement links TRBV3-1 (or the pseudogene TRBV3-2) to TRBJ1-2, with a possible D match to TRBD1 (6 bases). Germline V lookup: CDR1 LGHDT, CDR2 YNNKEL (reference sequence). V was cut by 4 bases and J by 4 bases, with 13 bases left in between. The CDR3 runs to 14 residues.

The rearrangement links TRBV2 to TRBJ2-1; the match to TRBD1 covers 9 bases. V lost 1 base and J lost 13; bases outside the gene matches: 8. The CDR3 extends over 14 amino acids. Germline V gene sequence: CDR1 SNHLY, CDR2 FYNNEI. CDR3 DNA sequence: TGTGCCAGCAGTGAAGTGACAGGGGGAACTTACCAGTTCTTC. Translated: CASSEVTGGTYQFF.

In this sample, this clone turned up once. The chain combines TRBV7-2 with TRBJ2-5; perhaps TRBD2 as D (7 bases). The CDR3 is 16 amino acids. V lost 4 bases to trimming and J lost 4 bases, with 19 bases between them. CDR1 and CDR2 (germline): SGHTA, FQGNSA. The CDR3 loop is CASSSPQWGGGETQYF. CDR3 sequence (DNA): TGTGCCAGCAGCTCGCCCCAGTGGGGGGGCGGAGAGACCCAGTACTTC.

The chain is built from TRBV27 and TRBJ1-2; D is possibly TRBD1 (5 bases). The CDR3 is made up of 15 amino acids. Per germline, CDR1 MNHEY and CDR2 SMNVEV (reference sequence). V was trimmed by 4 bases and J by 5 bases, leaving 17 bases between them. Here the CDR3 DNA reads TGTGCCAGCAGTTCTCCCCGGCAGGGCCGGTATGGCTACACCTTC. Translated, it gives CASSSPRQGRYGYTF.

The chain combines TRBV2 with TRBJ1-2; tentatively, D is TRBD1 (5 bases). Germline loops: CDR1 SNHLY, CDR2 FYNNEI. Trimming removed 2 bases from V and 6 bases from J, with 7 bases in between. The CDR3 totals 12 residues. CDR3 DNA sequence: TGTGCCAGCAGTGAACAGGGAAATGGCTACACCTTC. Its translation is CASSEQGNGYTF.

This rearrangement joins TRBV18 to TRBJ1-4, with D perhaps TRBD1 (5 bases). The V and J ends lost 3 bases and 0 bases respectively, with 17 bases between them. The CDR3 totals 18 residues. Per germline, CDR1 KGHSH and CDR2 LQKENI. CDR3 sequence reads: CASSPDQGIRATNEKLFF. The CDR3 coding sequence is TGTGCCAGCTCACCCGACCAGGGTATAAGGGCAACTAATGAAAAACTGTTTTTT.

The chain joins TRBV18 to TRBJ2-7, with D possibly matching TRBD1 (6 bases). V was cut by 2 bases and J by 3 bases, with 11 bases left in between. CDR1 and CDR2 from the germline V gene are KGHSH and LQKENI. The CDR3 spans 14 residues. CDR3 in DNA: TGTGCCAGCTCACCATCTGGGGGCATCTACGAGCAGTACTTC. Translation gives CASSPSGGIYEQYF.

The V call is TRBV11-2, the J call TRBJ1-1; D is uncertain. The CDR3 runs 14 residues. CDR1 is SGHAT, CDR2 FQNNGV, per germline. The V end was cut by 5 bases, the J end by 7 bases, with 17 bases between. The CDR3 loop reads CASSPQGGADEAFF. Here the CDR3 DNA reads TGTGCCAGCAGCCCCCAAGGAGGTGCAGATGAAGCTTTCTTT.

The gene calls are TRBV18 and TRBJ2-7, with 10 bases that match TRBD1. The germline V gene encodes CDR1 KGHSH and CDR2 LQKENI. The CDR3 is 14 residues long. V shed 5 bases and J 1 base; nucleotides not matched to a gene: 2. CDR3 loop: CASSWDRGSYEQYF. CDR3 coding DNA: TGTGCCAGCTCATGGGACAGGGGATCCTACGAGCAGTACTTC.

The rearrangement uses TRBV10-3 and TRBJ2-1; TRBD2 matches at 9 bases. CDR1 and CDR2 from the germline V gene are ENHRY and SYGVKD. This CDR3 has 20 amino acids. Trimming at V came to 3 bases and at J to 0 bases, leaving 15 bases not matched to a gene. The CDR3 sequence is CAISEGRSGGPTSSYNEQFF. The CDR3 bases are TGTGCCATCAGTGAAGGTAGGAGCGGGGGGCCCACGAGCTCCTACAATGAGCAGTTCTTC.

The J gene is TRBJ2-5, the V gene TRBV12-3 or TRBV12-4; D may be TRBD1 (8 bases). Trimming removed 6 bases from V and 5 bases from J, with 10 bases in between. There are 12 residues in the CDR3. The CDR3 bases are TGTGCCAGCAGACAGGGGGGGGAGACCCAGTACTTC. Protein sequence: CASRQGGETQYF.

This clone was counted a few times. The CDR3 DNA follows: TGTGCCAGCAGCTTAGCCGGGGGGGGAAACACTGAAGCTTTCTTT. Its translation is CASSLAGGGNTEAFF. The chain combines TRBV11-2 with TRBJ1-1; possible D gene TRBD1, 5 bases. With 1 base removed from V and 2 bases from J, the gap between germline ends came to 11 bases. This CDR3 is built from 15 residues. Germline V CDR1 and CDR2: SGHAT, FQNNGV.

The V gene is TRBV7-2, the J gene TRBJ1-6, with D unclear. Germline V gives CDR1 SGHTA, CDR2 FQGNSA. The CDR3 has 14 amino acids. Trimming removed 2 bases from V and 8 bases from J, with 10 bases in between. CDR3 protein: CASSLQWRDSPLHF. The DNA of the CDR3 is TGTGCCAGCAGCTTACAGTGGCGGGATTCACCCCTCCACTTT. The full variable domain, with the rest looked up from reference TRBV7-2 and TRBJ1-6, is GAGVSQSPSNKVTEKGKDVELRCDPISGHTALYWYRQSLGQGLEFLIYFQGNSAPDKSGLPSDRFSAERTGGSVSTLTIQRTQQEDSAVYLCASSLQWRDSPLHFGNGTRLTVT.